This T cell receptor (beta chain) was captured in a study of cytomegalovirus exposure and HLA in healthy donors. In its sample, this clone was seen a few times. Trimming stripped 3 bases from V and 5 bases from J, with 13 bases between. This CDR3 comprises 14 residues. Germline CDR1 SNHLY, CDR2 FYNNEI. Donors were ostensibly healthy at sampling, although undocumented immune exposures were probable. The PCR contained 60 Vbeta and 13 Jbeta primers. Here immunoSEQ multiplex PCR was the method, and the copy in TCRdb shows in-frame clones only, minus some. The sample has 110,000 to 150,000 clones; about 80% are singletons.

This sequence originates from a female donor in good health and CMV-seronegative. The chain couples TRBV2 to TRBJ1-2, with a tentative D call TRBD1 (6 bases). Sequencing was carried out using PBMCs. The CDR3 nucleotides read TGTGCCAGCAGTGAGGTCCGGACAGCATATGGCTACACCTTC. Protein product: CASSEVRTAYGYTF.